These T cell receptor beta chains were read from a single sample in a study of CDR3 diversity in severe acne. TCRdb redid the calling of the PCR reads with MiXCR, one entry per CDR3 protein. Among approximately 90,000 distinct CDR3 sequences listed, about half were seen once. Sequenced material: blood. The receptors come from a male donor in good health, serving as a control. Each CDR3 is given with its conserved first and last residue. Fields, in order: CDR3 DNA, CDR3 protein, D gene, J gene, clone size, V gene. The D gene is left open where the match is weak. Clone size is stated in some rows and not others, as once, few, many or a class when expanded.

CDR3 DNA: TGTGCCAGCAGTGAAGGTCGGCGCTACACCTTC
CDR3 protein: CASSEGRRYTF
D gene: .
J gene: TRBJ1-2
clone size: .
V gene: TRBV2

CDR3 DNA: TGTGCCAGCAGTGCCGGTAGGACTAATGAAAAACTGTTTTTT
CDR3 protein: CASSAGRTNEKLFF
D gene: .
J gene: TRBJ1-4
clone size: few
V gene: TRBV9

CDR3 DNA: TGCGCCAGCAGCTTATTGGGGGATGCACCCTACAATGAGCAGTTCTTC
CDR3 protein: CASSLLGDAPYNEQFF
D gene: .
J gene: TRBJ2-1
clone size: many
V gene: TRBV5-1

CDR3 DNA: TGTGCCAGCAGCTTAGGGGGGGGACTAGCGCTATTAAATGAGCAGTTCTTC
CDR3 protein: CASSLGGGLALLNEQFF
D gene: TRBD2
J gene: TRBJ2-1
clone size: .
V gene: TRBV7-9

CDR3 DNA: TGTGCCAGCAGTTCTCGGGCCCTGAACACTGAAGCTTTCTTT
CDR3 protein: CASSSRALNTEAFF
D gene: .
J gene: TRBJ1-1
clone size: many
V gene: TRBV27

CDR3 DNA: TGTGCCAGCAGTGACCCCGGGGAAGAGACCCAGTACTTC
CDR3 protein: CASSDPGEETQYF
D gene: .
J gene: TRBJ2-5
clone size: .
V gene: TRBV10-3

CDR3 DNA: TGTGCCAGTAGTATAGGTGAGAACACTGAAGCTTTCTTT
CDR3 protein: CASSIGENTEAFF
D gene: .
J gene: TRBJ1-1
clone size: few
V gene: TRBV19

CDR3 DNA: TGTGCCACCAGTGAAACTCCCGTGGGGGGGGCACCCCTTGAGCAGTACTTC
CDR3 protein: CATSETPVGGAPLEQYF
D gene: .
J gene: TRBJ2-7
clone size: once
V gene: TRBV24-1

CDR3 DNA: TGCAGTGCTAATCGACTAGCGGGGGGGCGGACAGATACGCAGTATTTT
CDR3 protein: CSANRLAGGRTDTQYF
D gene: TRBD2
J gene: TRBJ2-3
clone size: .
V gene: TRBV20-1

CDR3 DNA: TGCAGTGCTAGAGATCCGGGAGGGGGCGGGGAGCAGCCCCAGCATTTT
CDR3 protein: CSARDPGGGGEQPQHF
D gene: TRBD1
J gene: TRBJ1-5
clone size: .
V gene: TRBV20-1

CDR3 DNA: .
CDR3 protein: CASTDVGVGGYTFGSGTNTEAFF
D gene: .
J gene: TRBJ1-1
clone size: .
V gene: TRBV6-5

CDR3 DNA: TGTGCCACCAGCAGTAGGGGGTCGGGGCAGTTCTTC
CDR3 protein: CATSSRGSGQFF
D gene: .
J gene: TRBJ2-1
clone size: .
V gene: TRBV15

CDR3 DNA: TGCGCCAGCAGAGTGAATGGGTATAATTCACCCTTCCACTTT
CDR3 protein: CASRVNGYNSPFHF
D gene: .
J gene: TRBJ1-6
clone size: .
V gene: TRBV10-1

CDR3 DNA: TGTGCCACCTCGGACAGGGCGGGAAATCAGCCCCAGCATTTT
CDR3 protein: CATSDRAGNQPQHF
D gene: TRBD1
J gene: TRBJ1-5
clone size: .
V gene: TRBV19

CDR3 DNA: TGTGCCAGCAGTGAGAGTGGGGGCCCCTACAATGAGCAGTTCTTC
CDR3 protein: CASSESGGPYNEQFF
D gene: .
J gene: TRBJ2-1
clone size: .
V gene: TRBV2

CDR3 DNA: TGCGCCAGCAGTGAGTCAACGGTCCTAGCGGGGGGGCCTACTTTC
CDR3 protein: CASSESTVLAGGPTF
D gene: TRBD2
J gene: TRBJ2-7
clone size: many
V gene: TRBV10-2

CDR3 DNA: TGTGCCATCAAGGACAGGGGTGAGACAACTAATGAAAAACTGTTTTTT
CDR3 protein: CAIKDRGETTNEKLFF
D gene: TRBD1
J gene: TRBJ1-4
clone size: .
V gene: TRBV10-3

CDR3 DNA: TGTGCCAGCAGTTTATCGTGGGGAGGAGCAGATACGCAGTATTTT
CDR3 protein: CASSLSWGGADTQYF
D gene: .
J gene: TRBJ2-3
clone size: many
V gene: TRBV27

CDR3 DNA: TGTGCCACCAGTGAATCAGGGATTCAGCTGTTCTTC
CDR3 protein: CATSESGIQLFF
D gene: .
J gene: TRBJ2-1
clone size: many
V gene: TRBV24-1

CDR3 DNA: TGCAGTGCACCCCCAGCGGGAGGTTACAATGAGCAGTTCTTC
CDR3 protein: CSAPPAGGYNEQFF
D gene: TRBD2
J gene: TRBJ2-1
clone size: many
V gene: TRBV20-1

CDR3 DNA: TGTGCCAGCAGTCAGAGGGGGCTTCAGCCCCAGCATTTT
CDR3 protein: CASSQRGLQPQHF
D gene: TRBD1
J gene: TRBJ1-5
clone size: few
V gene: TRBV6-6

CDR3 DNA: TGCGCCAGCAGCCAACGCAACAGGGGAAACTATGGCTACACCTTC
CDR3 protein: CASSQRNRGNYGYTF
D gene: TRBD1
J gene: TRBJ1-2
clone size: few
V gene: TRBV4-1

CDR3 DNA: TGCGCCAGCAGCCAAGGGCCGGGGGAGCAGTACTTC
CDR3 protein: CASSQGPGEQYF
D gene: .
J gene: TRBJ2-7
clone size: .
V gene: TRBV4-1

CDR3 DNA: TGTGCCATCACACCGGGACACCTTAACACTGAAGCCCCCTTT
CDR3 protein: CAITPGHLNTEAPF
D gene: .
J gene: TRBJ1-1
clone size: .
V gene: TRBV10-3

CDR3 DNA: TGTGCCAGCAGCTTGGGGTGGGCGGAGTATGGCTACACCTTC
CDR3 protein: CASSLGWAEYGYTF
D gene: .
J gene: TRBJ1-2
clone size: .
V gene: TRBV5-6

CDR3 DNA: TGTGCCAGCAAACAGGGACAGTCTCAGCCCCAGCATTTT
CDR3 protein: CASKQGQSQPQHF
D gene: TRBD1
J gene: TRBJ1-5
clone size: many
V gene: TRBV2

CDR3 DNA: TGTGCCAGCAGGGTCGGGGGAAACACCGGGGAGCTGTTTTTT
CDR3 protein: CASRVGGNTGELFF
D gene: .
J gene: TRBJ2-2
clone size: few
V gene: TRBV28

CDR3 DNA: TGTGCCAGCAGCGTAATGGATGCTAGCACAGATACGCAGTATTTT
CDR3 protein: CASSVMDASTDTQYF
D gene: .
J gene: TRBJ2-3
clone size: .
V gene: TRBV9

CDR3 DNA: TGCAGTGCTAGACTAGCGGGCTCCTACGAGCAGTACTTC
CDR3 protein: CSARLAGSYEQYF
D gene: TRBD2
J gene: TRBJ2-7
clone size: .
V gene: TRBV20-1

CDR3 DNA: TGTGCCAGCAGTTTCGGCCACTTGAGCACTGAAGCTTTCTTT
CDR3 protein: CASSFGHLSTEAFF
D gene: .
J gene: TRBJ1-1
clone size: .
V gene: TRBV25-1

CDR3 DNA: TGTGCCAGCTCACCGGGACTAGCGGGAGTAGCAGAAACAGATACGCAGTATTTT
CDR3 protein: CASSPGLAGVAETDTQYF
D gene: TRBD2
J gene: TRBJ2-3
clone size: many
V gene: TRBV18

CDR3 DNA: TGCAGTATAGGGGAGTGGGATCAGCCCCAGCATTTT
CDR3 protein: CSIGEWDQPQHF
D gene: .
J gene: TRBJ1-5
clone size: many
V gene: TRBV20-1

CDR3 DNA: TGTGCCAGCAGCCCCCCCGGACAGGGGCCATACGAGCAGTACTTC
CDR3 protein: CASSPPGQGPYEQYF
D gene: TRBD1
J gene: TRBJ2-7
clone size: .
V gene: TRBV13

CDR3 DNA: TGTGCCAGCAGCGCAGGGTCAGGAGCCAGCTCTGGAAACACCATATATTTT
CDR3 protein: CASSAGSGASSGNTIYF
D gene: .
J gene: TRBJ1-3
clone size: .
V gene: TRBV9

CDR3 DNA: TGTGCCAGCAGGGGGGACAGGGGGCTGTATGGAAGCTCTGGGGCCAACGTCCTGACTTTC
CDR3 protein: CASRGDRGLYGSSGANVLTF
D gene: TRBD1
J gene: TRBJ2-6
clone size: few
V gene: TRBV6-1

CDR3 DNA: TGTGCCACCAGTGACTACAATGAGCAGTTCTTC
CDR3 protein: CATSDYNEQFF
D gene: .
J gene: TRBJ2-1
clone size: few
V gene: TRBV24-1

CDR3 DNA: TGTGCCAGCAGCTTAGGGCGGGGGGGTTCCTACGAGCAGTACTTC
CDR3 protein: CASSLGRGGSYEQYF
D gene: TRBD2
J gene: TRBJ2-7
clone size: .
V gene: TRBV11-2

CDR3 DNA: TGTGCCAGCAGCTATCCGGGACAGGGGGCTTATGAGCAGTACTTC
CDR3 protein: CASSYPGQGAYEQYF
D gene: TRBD1
J gene: TRBJ2-7
clone size: .
V gene: TRBV7-9

CDR3 DNA: TGTGCCAGCAGCTCCCTGGGGGGGGCGGACACTGAAGCTTTCTTT
CDR3 protein: CASSSLGGADTEAFF
D gene: .
J gene: TRBJ1-1
clone size: many
V gene: TRBV11-2

CDR3 DNA: TGTGCCAGCAGCCGCCCCCCAGGGGAGGAGCAGTACTTC
CDR3 protein: CASSRPPGEEQYF
D gene: .
J gene: TRBJ2-7
clone size: .
V gene: TRBV25-1

CDR3 DNA: TGCAGCGCTCGCCTGGACTACGAGCAGTACTTC
CDR3 protein: CSARLDYEQYF
D gene: .
J gene: TRBJ2-7
clone size: few
V gene: TRBV29-1